A single sample is the source of the 26 T cell receptor beta chains below, sequenced in a study of control samples from healthy donors and cancer patients. Sequenced by immunoSEQ multiplex PCR; TCRdb stores in-frame clones only, minus some. The repertoire includes tens of thousands of clones, 82% of them detected once, and approximately 9.8% sits in the top ten. The sample taken for sequencing was blood. Receptors originate from a woman in her sixties in good health.

The chain links TRBV2 to TRBJ2-7, with D possibly matching TRBD2 (6 bases). The CDR3 runs 13 residues. Trimming took off 6 bases at V and 3 bases at J, with 12 bases between the two ends. Germline V gene sequence: CDR1 SNHLY, CDR2 FYNNEI. CDR3 nucleotides: TGTGCCAGCAGAAAACTAGCCCGCTACGAGCAGTACTTC. Amino acid sequence: CASRKLARYEQYF.

The CDR3 loop is CASSYRDQGGELFF. CDR3 nucleotides: TGTGCCAGCAGTTACCGGGACCAAGGGGGGGAGCTGTTTTTT. V and J are TRBV6-2 or TRBV6-3 and TRBJ2-2; either TRBD1 or TRBD2 may fit D (5 bases each). The CDR3 spans 14 residues. V lost 2 bases, J lost 8 bases, and 12 bases lay in between. The germline gives CDR1 MNHEY, CDR2 SVGEGT.

This clone was observed at least ten times. The junction departs from the called germline gene at one end, perhaps through a read error. The chain is built from TRBV14 and TRBJ1-5; no clear D gene. The germline V gene has CDR1 SGHDN and CDR2 FVKESK. CDR3 length: 8 residues. CDR3 amino acids: CASSHFSF. Written as DNA, the CDR3 is TGTGCCAGCAGCCATTTCTCTTTT.

This clone was observed a few times. This chain connects TRBV7-2 to TRBJ1-2; TRBD1 is a possible D gene (6 bases). The length of the CDR3 is 13 residues. Germline V CDR1 and CDR2: SGHTA, FQGNSA. V was trimmed by 5 bases and J by 8 bases, leaving 15 bases between them. CDR3 amino acids: CASSNRDNRGYTF. CDR3 coding DNA: TGTGCCAGCAGCAACCGGGACAACCGGGGCTACACCTTC.

This clone was counted a single time. V and J are TRBV11-2 and TRBJ2-1; 10 nucleotides line up with TRBD2. The CDR3 is 18 amino acids. V lost 1 base and J lost 4; bases outside the gene matches: 10. Germline loops: CDR1 SGHAT, CDR2 FQNNGV. As DNA, the CDR3 is TGTGCCAGCAGCTTAGGAAGACTAGCGGGCCCGACTTACAATGAGCAGTTCTTC. Amino acids: CASSLGRLAGPTYNEQFF.

This sequence joins TRBV19 and TRBJ1-4; D is uncertain. The length of the CDR3 is 15 residues. The V gene's germline CDR1 is LNHDA and CDR2 SQIVND (reference sequence). Trimming stripped 6 bases from V and 0 bases from J, with 11 bases between. The CDR3: CASRDLLATNEKLFF. The CDR3 nucleotides read TGTGCCAGTAGGGACCTTCTCGCAACTAATGAAAAACTGTTTTTT.

V and J are TRBV6-6 and TRBJ2-7, with a possible D match to TRBD2 (6 bases). This CDR3 is built from 14 residues. Germline V CDR1 and CDR2: MNHNY, SVGAGI (reference sequence). V was trimmed by 0 bases and J by 1 base, leaving 7 bases between them. DNA of the CDR3: TGTGCCAGCAGTTACTCTGGGACTTCCTACGAGCAGTACTTC. Residues: CASSYSGTSYEQYF.

The chain uses TRBV19 and TRBJ2-3; the D call may be TRBD1 or TRBD2 (5 bases each). V gave up 5 bases and J gave up 1 base, with 10 bases separating them. The length of the CDR3 is 14 residues. CDR1 is LNHDA and CDR2 is SQIVND in the germline V gene (reference sequence). As DNA, the CDR3 is TGTGCCAGTAGTGAAGTGGGGGGCACAGATACGCAGTATTTT. It specifies CASSEVGGTDTQYF.

This clone was seen just once. The chain recombines TRBV12-3 or TRBV12-4 with TRBJ1-2; no clear D. Deletions cut 2 bases from V and 3 bases from J, with 7 bases between. The CDR3 is 13 residues long. This CDR3 reads CASSLQPHYGYTF. The CDR3 bases are TGTGCCAGCAGTTTACAACCTCACTATGGCTACACCTTC.

This clone was seen just once. The rearrangement links TRBV11-2 to TRBJ2-5; 9 nucleotides agree with TRBD2. V lost 1 base, J lost 1 base, and 10 bases stayed unmatched. This CDR3 has 18 residues. Per germline, CDR1 SGHAT and CDR2 FQNNGV. CDR3 residues: CASSLGSSGTYTQETQYF. The CDR3 nucleotides are TGTGCCAGCAGCTTAGGGTCTAGCGGGACATATACCCAAGAGACCCAGTACTTC.

The chain recombines TRBV10-1 with TRBJ1-1, with TRBD1 matching over 8 bases. J gave up 4 bases and V 5 bases, and 3 bases lay outside the gene matches. The CDR3 has 13 amino acids. Germline V gene data show CDR1 as WNHNN and CDR2 as SYGVQD (reference sequence). Written as DNA, the CDR3 is TGCGCCAGCAGTTCGACAGGGGTCACTGAAGCTTTCTTT. Protein sequence: CASSSTGVTEAFF.

The chain carries TRBV6-6 and TRBJ2-3, with D perhaps given as TRBD1 or TRBD2 (6 bases each). This CDR3 is built from 16 residues. The V and J ends lost 10 bases and 6 bases respectively, with 26 bases between them. Germline assignment: CDR1 MNHNY and CDR2 SVGAGI (reference sequence). The CDR3 DNA reads TGTGCCACCCTCGGGAGCTATAGCAATAGGGGGGATACGCAGTATTTT. Its translation: CATLGSYSNRGDTQYF.

The J gene is TRBJ2-3, the V gene TRBV6-5; D is possibly TRBD2 (5 bases). In germline, CDR1 is MNHEY, CDR2 SVGAGI. This CDR3 is 13 amino acids long. Trimming pared 8 bases from V and 5 bases from J, leaving 14 bases between. This CDR3 reads CASPPRGGDTQYF. For the CDR3, the DNA is TGTGCCAGCCCCCCCCGTGGAGGAGATACGCAGTATTTT.

This clone was recorded only once. The V gene is TRBV3-1 (or the pseudogene TRBV3-2), the J gene TRBJ1-2; TRBD1 matches 10 bases. Losses at the gene ends were 7 bases for V and 3 bases for J; bases not matched to a gene: 5. Germline V gene lookup returns CDR1 LGHDT and CDR2 YNNKEL (reference sequence). This CDR3 spans 14 amino acids. CDR3 sequence: CASNPGQGDYGYTF. The DNA for the CDR3 is TGTGCCAGCAATCCCGGACAGGGGGACTATGGCTACACCTTC.

V is TRBV6-1 and J is TRBJ2-4; 8 bases match TRBD2. The CDR3 extends over 18 amino acids. Germline trimming cut 4 bases from V and 0 bases from J; bases unmatched to any gene: 11. Germline V gene data show CDR1 as MNHNS and CDR2 as SASEGT. CDR3 coding DNA: TGTGCCAGCAGTGGCCCCCCGGTAGCGGGACTAGCCAAAAACATTCAGTACTTC. Protein product: CASSGPPVAGLAKNIQYF.

V and J are TRBV2 and TRBJ2-1; 11 nucleotides align to TRBD2. The trim removed 2 bases at V and 9 bases at J, leaving 6 bases unmatched. This CDR3 is built from 15 residues. Looked up from germline, CDR1 is SNHLY and CDR2 is FYNNEI. Here the CDR3 reads CASSEHTSGGAEQFF. CDR3 in DNA: TGTGCCAGCAGTGAACACACTAGCGGGGGTGCTGAGCAGTTCTTC.

The chain combines TRBV19 with TRBJ2-2, with D possibly TRBD1 on 5 matching bases. The germline V gene encodes CDR1 LNHDA and CDR2 SQIVND (reference sequence). The CDR3 consists of 15 residues. V shed 5 bases and J shed 6 bases, with 16 bases lying between them. As DNA, the CDR3 is TGTGCCAGTAGTGGCATTTCGTCAGGGCCCGGGGAGCTGTTTTTT. Translated, it gives CASSGISSGPGELFF.

As DNA, the CDR3 is TGTGCCAGCAGCTTTTGGACAGGGGAAGAGACCCAGTACTTC. Its protein is CASSFWTGEETQYF. The chain is built from TRBV11-2 and TRBJ2-5; 9 bases agree with TRBD1. CDR3 length: 14 amino acids. J lost 3 bases, V lost 3 bases, and 2 bases had no gene match. Germline V gene sequence: CDR1 SGHAT, CDR2 FQNNGV.

J is TRBJ2-5 and V is TRBV5-5; unclear D gene. Trimming took off 0 bases at V and 5 bases at J, with 11 bases between the two ends. The CDR3 is made up of 14 amino acids. CDR1 is SGHKS and CDR2 is YYEKEE in the germline V gene (reference sequence). The chain's CDR3 is CASSLAAAQETQYF. CDR3 in DNA: TGTGCCAGCAGCTTGGCTGCGGCTCAGGAGACCCAGTACTTC.

In DNA form, the CDR3 reads TGCGCCAGCCCACTCTCCACTTGGGGTTGCAATGAAAAACTGTTTTTT. This sequence encodes CASPLSTWGCNEKLFF. This chain links TRBV10-1 with TRBJ1-4; D not certain. CDR3 length: 16 amino acids. Germline CDR1 WNHNN, CDR2 SYGVQD (reference sequence). With 8 bases removed from V and 5 bases from J, the gap between germline ends came to 21 bases.

This clone was picked up one time. The chain carries TRBV11-2 and TRBJ1-6; D is undetermined. This CDR3 is built from 13 residues. CDR1 is SGHAT, CDR2 FQNNGV, per germline. Trimming took 0 bases from V and 7 from J, leaving 4 bases between them. Here the CDR3 DNA reads TGTGCCAGCAGCTTAGATTGGAATTCACCCCTCCACTTT. Protein sequence: CASSLDWNSPLHF.

This chain uses TRBV12-3 or TRBV12-4 with TRBJ2-1, with no clear D. CDR3 length equals 13 residues. V was shortened by 6 bases and J by 6 bases, with 12 bases between the two germline ends. The CDR3 reads CASSPRTLNEQFF. The CDR3 DNA follows: TGTGCCAGCAGCCCCCGCACGCTCAATGAGCAGTTCTTC.

This chain joins TRBV6-5 and TRBJ1-2, with D tentatively TRBD1 (6 bases). V was cut by 6 bases and J by 8 bases, with 19 bases left in between. This CDR3 has 14 residues. In germline, CDR1 is MNHEY, CDR2 SVGAGI. In nucleotides, the CDR3 is TGTGCCAGCAGCCGATCGAACCAGGGGAACGGCTACACCTTC. Protein sequence: CASSRSNQGNGYTF.

In this sample, this clone turned up a few times. The V gene is TRBV7-2, the J gene TRBJ1-4; 9 bases fit TRBD1. CDR3 length: 16 amino acids. Germline V lookup: CDR1 SGHTA, CDR2 FQGNSA. The V and J ends lost 4 bases and 0 bases, in that order; junction bases with no gene match: 3. The CDR3 protein is CASSSRQGATNEKLFF. The CDR3 bases are TGTGCCAGCAGCTCACGACAGGGGGCAACTAATGAAAAACTGTTTTTT.

This chain joins TRBV4-1 and TRBJ2-3, with a weak D call TRBD2 (5 bases). The CDR3 has 16 residues. V gave up 0 bases and J gave up 0 bases, with 10 bases separating them. Germline V gives CDR1 MGHRA, CDR2 YSYEKL. CDR3 loop: CASSQESTISTDTQYF. DNA of the CDR3: TGCGCCAGCAGCCAAGAGTCGACTATTAGCACAGATACGCAGTATTTT.

The J gene is TRBJ1-4, the V gene TRBV19; 7 bases match TRBD1. Trimming removed 10 bases from V and 4 bases from J; junction bases left unmatched: 3. The germline V gene encodes CDR1 LNHDA and CDR2 SQIVND (reference sequence). This CDR3 spans 12 amino acids. This chain's CDR3 is CATGTDNEKLFF. CDR3 nucleotides: TGTGCCACCGGGACAGATAATGAAAAACTGTTTTTT.